The 19 T cell receptor beta chains in this list originate from one sample, sequenced in a study of human T cells and chemical hapten exposure. Via MiXCR, TCRdb re-called the RACE reads, giving one row per CDR3 protein. This table holds more than 250,000 distinct CDR3 sequences, about 9% found once. This sample's time point: pre-sensitization, week 0. Treatment reported: therapeutic diphenylcyclopropenone sensitization with weekly scalp DPC. Sequencing used whole blood, obtained in connection with sensitization to the hapten diphenylcyclopropenone (DPC). The receptors come from a woman between 35 and 50 years old with alopecia areata. Some clones in this sample may be carry-over from other donors' samples.

The chain joins TRBV4-2 to TRBJ1-5; 9 bases line up with TRBD1. The J segment lost 2 bases and the V segment lost 0 bases, leaving 20 bases of the junction unmatched. The CDR3 sequence is 22 residues long. Looked up from germline, CDR1 is LGHNA and CDR2 is YNFKEQ. The CDR3 here is CASSQDSAWDRDGYTRNQPQHF. The CDR3 DNA follows: TGTGCCAGCAGCCAAGATAGTGCTTGGGACAGGGATGGCTATACGCGCAATCAGCCCCAGCATTTT.

The chain's CDR3 is CARRLGGEQFF. The CDR3, as DNA: TGTGCCAGACGTCTAGGGGGAGAGCAGTTCTTC. This chain links TRBV2 with TRBJ2-1; the D gene is possibly TRBD1 (6 bases). V was shortened by 9 bases and J by 10 bases, with 13 bases between the two germline ends. CDR3 length: 11 residues. In germline, CDR1 is SNHLY, CDR2 FYNNEI.

This clonotype was seen ten or more times. This chain connects TRBV18 to TRBJ1-4; D unclear. Trimming stripped 4 bases from V and 1 base from J, with 7 bases between. The germline CDR1 and CDR2 sequences are KGHSH and LQKENI. CDR3 size: 14 residues. CDR3 sequence: CASSRMGTNEKLFF. The CDR3 bases are TGTGCCAGCTCACGAATGGGAACTAATGAAAAACTGTTTTTT.

In this sample, this clonotype is medium-sized. The chain joins TRBV7-3 to TRBJ2-1; D might be TRBD2 (6 bases). The length of the CDR3 is 13 residues. Per germline, CDR1 SGHTA and CDR2 FQGTGA. The ends were cut back, 3 bases at V and 10 bases at J, with 13 bases in the middle. CDR3 sequence: CASSFSMEGEQFF. In nucleotides, the CDR3 is TGTGCCAGCAGCTTCTCAATGGAGGGGGAGCAGTTCTTC.

V gene TRBV3-1 combines with J gene TRBJ2-1; D remains ambiguous. The germline CDR1 and CDR2 sequences are LGHDT and YNNKEL (reference sequence). The CDR3 is 12 amino acids. Trimming cost V 2 bases and J 6 bases, with 5 bases left between them. The CDR3 bases are TGTGCCAGCAGCCAACGTGCCAATGAGCAGTTCTTC. This gives the protein CASSQRANEQFF.

This clonotype was counted between two and nine times. The rearrangement joins TRBV29-1 to TRBJ2-3; possibly TRBD2 for D (5 bases). The CDR3 totals 14 residues. Germline CDR1 reads SQVTM; CDR2 reads ANQGSEA. V was trimmed by 3 bases and J by 5 bases, leaving 15 bases between them. This CDR3 reads CSVDGGSTLDTQYF. The CDR3 coding sequence is TGCAGCGTTGACGGAGGAAGCACCTTAGATACGCAGTATTTT.

This chain uses TRBV7-2 with TRBJ2-4; D uncertain. The ends were cut back, 2 bases at V and 0 bases at J, with 11 bases in the middle. The CDR3 has 16 amino acids. The V gene's germline CDR1 is SGHTA and CDR2 FQGNSA. In DNA, the CDR3 is TGTGCCAGCAGCTTACGAGTAGTTGTAGCCAAAAACATTCAGTACTTC. Protein sequence: CASSLRVVVAKNIQYF.

In its sample, this clonotype was seen a few times. The genes are TRBV2 and TRBJ2-3; D might be TRBD1 or TRBD2, each matching 5 bases. V lost 10 bases and J 3 bases, leaving 14 bases between the germline ends. This CDR3 has 13 residues. Germline V lookup: CDR1 SNHLY, CDR2 FYNNEI. Written as DNA, the CDR3 is TGTGCCACCCCTTCGGGGCCTACAGATACGCAGTATTTT. Translated: CATPSGPTDTQYF. Full variable domain (rest looked up from reference TRBV2 and TRBJ2-3): EPEVTQTPSHQVTQMGQEVILRCVPISNHLYFYWYRQILGQKVEFLVSFYNNEISEKSEIFDDQFSVERPDGSNFTLKIRSTKLEDSAMYFCATPSGPTDTQYFGPGTRLTVL.

This clonotype was observed a handful of times. The chain is built from TRBV7-2 and TRBJ2-3, with 8 nucleotides matching TRBD2. CDR1 and CDR2 from the germline V gene are SGHTA and FQGNSA. The CDR3 is made up of 15 amino acids. J was trimmed by 5 bases and V by 6 bases; bases with no gene match: 10. The DNA of the CDR3 is TGTGCCAGCAGTCCCCCGGGGACTAGGGGAGATACGCAGTATTTT. This encodes CASSPPGTRGDTQYF.

This clonotype has just a few counts. The chain is built from TRBV2 and TRBJ2-5; tentatively, D is TRBD1 or TRBD2 (5 bases each). Trimming cost V 5 bases and J 1 base, with 11 bases left between them. This CDR3 is 14 amino acids long. Germline V gives CDR1 SNHLY, CDR2 FYNNEI. Here the CDR3 reads CASSSWGIQETQYF. CDR3 sequence (DNA): TGTGCCAGCAGTTCCTGGGGGATCCAAGAGACCCAGTACTTC. Together with reference TRBV2 and TRBJ2-5, the CDR3 gives the full variable domain: EPEVTQTPSHQVTQMGQEVILRCVPISNHLYFYWYRQILGQKVEFLVSFYNNEISEKSEIFDDQFSVERPDGSNFTLKIRSTKLEDSAMYFCASSSWGIQETQYFGPGTRLLVL.

This chain connects TRBV6-1 to TRBJ2-3; D is uncertain. CDR3 length: 15 residues. Germline assignment: CDR1 MNHNS and CDR2 SASEGT. V shed 4 bases and J shed 1 base, with 12 bases lying between them. CDR3 amino acids: CASSGSALGTDTQYF. The DNA of the CDR3 is TGTGCCAGCAGTGGAAGCGCCCTGGGCACAGATACGCAGTATTTT.

The V gene is TRBV5-6, the J gene TRBJ2-6; 11 bases line up with TRBD2. The ends lost 5 bases at V and 0 bases at J; junction bases unmatched: 7. Germline V gene lookup returns CDR1 SGHDT and CDR2 YYEEEE. This CDR3 contains 18 residues. CDR3 amino acids: CASRLTSGSASGANVLTF. Written as DNA, the CDR3 is TGTGCCAGCAGACTTACTAGCGGGAGTGCCTCTGGGGCCAACGTCCTGACTTTC.

This clonotype appeared a few times. The chain carries TRBV20-1 and TRBJ2-7; 9 nucleotides agree with TRBD2. V was clipped by 5 bases and J by 7 bases; unmatched bases: 12. Germline V gene lookup returns CDR1 DFQATT and CDR2 SNEGSKA (reference sequence). The CDR3 consists of 14 residues. CDR3 region: CSAPSRGREGEQYF. The CDR3 coding sequence is TGCAGTGCTCCATCCCGCGGGAGGGAGGGGGAGCAGTACTTC.

The table lists this clonotype with a few counts. The genes are TRBV7-2 and TRBJ1-2, with 9 bases matching TRBD1. This CDR3 has 15 residues. The V segment lost 5 bases and the J segment 2 bases; nucleotides outside the gene matches: 6. CDR1 is SGHTA, CDR2 FQGNSA, per germline. The DNA of the CDR3 is TGTGCCAGCAGCGTACAGGGGGCAGTGAACTATGGCTACACCTTC. Protein product: CASSVQGAVNYGYTF.

This clonotype was counted many times. The V gene is TRBV11-2, the J gene TRBJ2-7, with TRBD2 matching over 8 bases. CDR3 length equals 15 residues. Per the germline V gene, CDR1 is SGHAT and CDR2 is FQNNGV. After removal of 5 bases from V and 0 bases from J, the junction contained 6 bases not matched to a gene. CDR3 coding DNA: TGTGCCAGCAGCATCACTAGCGGCGGCTCCTACGAGCAGTACTTC. Amino acids: CASSITSGGSYEQYF.

CDR3 sequence: CSARAGGAVGNTIYF. In DNA, the CDR3 is TGCAGTGCTAGAGCTGGAGGGGCGGTAGGAAACACCATATATTTT. J is TRBJ1-3 and V is TRBV20-1; D possibly corresponds to TRBD1 (5 bases). The CDR3 has 15 amino acids. V dropped 1 base and J dropped 4 bases, with 14 bases sitting between them. CDR1 is DFQATT, CDR2 SNEGSKA, per germline (reference sequence).

This clonotype was seen a few times. The CDR3 coding sequence is TGTGCCAGCAGTTACTCCAGGGTCACTGAAGCTTTCTTT. Its translation: CASSYSRVTEAFF. V is TRBV6-2 or TRBV6-3 and J is TRBJ1-1; maybe TRBD1 (5 bases). The CDR3 runs 13 residues. Trimming shortened V by 0 bases and J by 4 bases, and 6 bases separated the two germline ends. Germline V gene lookup returns CDR1 MNHEY and CDR2 SVGEGT.

The chain employs TRBV7-9 and TRBJ2-7, with 11 bases identical to TRBD1. V shed 6 bases and J 2 bases; nucleotides not matched to a gene: 6. From germline, CDR1 is SEHNR and CDR2 FQNEAQ (reference sequence). The CDR3 is made up of 15 amino acids. The CDR3 region is CASSNPGQGAYEQYF. CDR3 bases: TGTGCCAGCAGTAACCCGGGACAGGGGGCCTACGAGCAGTACTTC.

This clonotype was observed a handful of times. CDR3 region: CASSLRRGGPGSTDTQYF. CDR3 coding DNA: TGTGCCAGCAGCCTGAGGAGGGGCGGGCCGGGAAGCACAGATACGCAGTATTTT. This chain uses TRBV7-8 with TRBJ2-3, with D possibly being TRBD2 (6 bases). V was shortened by 5 bases and J by 0 bases, with 21 bases between the two germline ends. The length of the CDR3 is 18 residues. Germline V gene data show CDR1 as SGHVS and CDR2 as FQNEAQ.